The clone carrying this T cell receptor (beta chain) is a singleton in its sample. V lost 6 bases to trimming and J lost 0 bases, with 8 bases between them. CDR1 and CDR2 (germline): MDHEN, SYDVKM. The CDR3 contains 13 residues. The record originates from a study of shared clonotypes between healthy human individuals. TCRdb keeps only in-frame clones here, not all; method: immunoSEQ multiplex PCR. The profile shows about 990,000 clones, around 78% of them singletons. Sequencing was performed on memory CD4+ T cells from PBMCs. Subset meaning: CD45RA-negative fraction. This clonotype was obtained from a man between 18 and 29 years old in good health. Some clones in this sample may be carry-over from other donors' samples. The chain has TRBV28 and TRBJ1-2, with no clear D. The CDR3 DNA is TGTGCCAGCAGATCCGACCCTAACTATGGCTACACCTTC. It translates to CASRSDPNYGYTF.